Each of the 25 T cell receptor beta chains below was sequenced from the same sample in a study of response to subunit inactivated influenza vaccine. TCRdb re-analysed the RT-PCR reads in MiXCR, keeping a single row per CDR3 protein. The sample shows 650,000 to 700,000 distinct CDR3 sequences, 15% to 18% of them seen only once. The specimen was PBMCs from blood, collected 12 days after vaccination. The receptors come from a man aged 45-65 years who received an inactivated influenza vaccine.

This clonotype was observed a few times. The chain carries TRBV9 and TRBJ2-7, with 7 positions matching TRBD2. CDR3 length: 15 residues. V gave up 4 bases and J gave up 5 bases; unmatched junction bases: 12. The germline V gene has CDR1 SGDLS and CDR2 YYNGEE. The CDR3 protein is CASSLDGGTYNEQYF. CDR3 DNA: TGTGCCAGCAGCCTAGACGGGGGGACCTATAACGAGCAGTACTTC.

The chain combines TRBV5-1 with TRBJ2-2, with D possibly matching TRBD2 (6 bases). Germline values: CDR1 SGHRS, CDR2 YFSETQ. Trimming took off 7 bases at V and 2 bases at J, with 12 bases between the two ends. The CDR3 covers 14 residues. Here the CDR3 reads CASLRETNTGELFF. CDR3 DNA sequence: TGCGCCAGCCTTCGGGAGACAAACACCGGGGAGCTGTTTTTT. Based on the CDR3 plus reference TRBV5-1 and TRBJ2-2, the full variable domain is KAGVTQTPRYLIKTRGQQVTLSCSPISGHRSVSWYQQTPGQGLQFLFEYFSETQRNKGNFPGRFSGRQFSNSRSEMNVSTLELGDSALYLCASLRETNTGELFFGEGSRLTVL.

The chain couples TRBV2 to TRBJ1-2; 7 bases are shared with TRBD1. CDR1 SNHLY and CDR2 FYNNEI come from the germline V gene. The CDR3 sequence is 17 residues long. The V gene end was trimmed by 6 bases and the J gene end by 5 bases; junction bases not matched to a gene: 18. The CDR3 loop is CASRPAQGGRGVYGYTF. CDR3 coding DNA: TGTGCCAGCAGACCTGCCCAGGGGGGGCGCGGAGTATATGGCTACACCTTC.

This clonotype has only a few counts. The J gene is TRBJ2-1, the V gene TRBV20-1, with 9 nucleotides matching TRBD2. V dropped 4 bases and J dropped 4; count of bases not matched to a gene: 11. Germline V gives CDR1 DFQATT, CDR2 SNEGSKA (reference sequence). The CDR3 has 16 amino acids. This CDR3 reads CSAIMREGYRYNEQFF. The CDR3 region has the DNA TGCAGTGCTATCATGCGGGAGGGCTACCGTTACAATGAGCAGTTCTTC.

This clonotype was seen more than once but under ten times. V usage is TRBV20-1 and J usage is TRBJ2-6, with D hard to call. Trimming took off 8 bases at V and 0 bases at J, with 5 bases between the two ends. This CDR3 is built from 12 residues. Germline lookup yields CDR1 DFQATT and CDR2 SNEGSKA (reference sequence). The CDR3, as DNA: TGCAGTTGGGACTCTGGGGCCAACGTCCTGACTTTC. This codes for CSWDSGANVLTF.

The sample holds many counts of this clonotype. The chain couples TRBV20-1 to TRBJ1-4; weak D call: TRBD1 (5 bases). The V and J ends lost 6 bases and 4 bases respectively, with 18 bases between them. Germline V gene lookup returns CDR1 DFQATT and CDR2 SNEGSKA (reference sequence). The CDR3 totals 15 residues. CDR3 sequence reads: CSAKGELPFNEKLFF. The CDR3 bases are TGCAGTGCCAAAGGGGAGTTACCCTTTAATGAAAAACTGTTTTTT.

This clonotype was recorded a few times. The CDR3 spells CASSSRQGSTDTQYF. CDR3 nucleotides: TGTGCCAGCAGCTCACGACAGGGAAGCACAGATACGCAGTATTTT. This rearrangement joins TRBV11-2 to TRBJ2-3; 7 bases map to TRBD1. The ends lost 4 bases at V and 0 bases at J; junction bases unmatched: 4. This CDR3 has 15 residues. CDR1 SGHAT and CDR2 FQNNGV come from the germline V gene.

This clonotype has more than one count but fewer than ten. The gene calls are TRBV11-1 and TRBJ2-2, with a tentative D call TRBD1 (5 bases). Germline lookup yields CDR1 SGHAT and CDR2 FQDESV (reference sequence). Trimming cost V 1 base and J 0 bases, with 15 bases left between them. The CDR3 spans 18 residues. The CDR3, as DNA: TGTGCCAGCAGCTTAGAATGGGTGGGGCATTCGAACACCGGGGAGCTGTTTTTT. This gives the protein CASSLEWVGHSNTGELFF. The whole variable domain, filled in from reference TRBV11-1 and TRBJ2-2, reads EAEVAQSPRYKITEKSQAVAFWCDPISGHATLYWYRQILGQGPELLVQFQDESVVDDSQLPKDRFSAERLKGVDSTLKIQPAELGDSAMYLCASSLEWVGHSNTGELFFGEGSRLTVL.

This clonotype was picked up many times. This chain joins TRBV12-3 or TRBV12-4 and TRBJ1-6; no definite D call. V was clipped by 6 bases and J by 9 bases, with 9 bases between them. The CDR3 has 12 residues. The CDR3 coding sequence is TGTGCCAGCAGCTTTCCTGGTTCACCCCTCCACTTT. As protein: CASSFPGSPLHF.

The chain uses TRBV6-1 and TRBJ1-2, with 8 nucleotides matching TRBD1. From germline, CDR1 is MNHNS and CDR2 SASEGT. V lost 0 bases to trimming and J lost 8 bases; unmatched junction nucleotides: 2. This CDR3 is 13 amino acids long. This CDR3 is CASSEADRDGYTF. CDR3 DNA: TGTGCCAGCAGTGAAGCGGACAGGGACGGCTACACCTTC.

The rearrangement links TRBV20-1 to TRBJ2-7; 8 nucleotides align to TRBD1. Per the germline V gene, CDR1 is DFQATT and CDR2 is SNEGSKA (reference sequence). The CDR3 runs to 14 residues. V gave up 3 bases and J gave up 3 bases; unmatched junction bases: 7. This chain's CDR3 is CSASQGAQIYEQYF. The CDR3 nucleotides are TGCAGTGCTAGTCAGGGGGCGCAGATCTACGAGCAGTACTTC.

This clonotype has more than one count but fewer than ten. The CDR3 region is CASSQDTGTVVRGYTF. The CDR3 DNA reads as TGTGCCAGCAGCCAGGACACCGGGACGGTCGTCAGGGGCTACACCTTC. The V call is TRBV3-1, the J call TRBJ1-2, with a weak D call TRBD1 (5 bases). Per the germline V gene, CDR1 is LGHDT and CDR2 is YNNKEL (reference sequence). This CDR3 is 16 amino acids long. Between the trimmed V and J ends, which lost 3 bases and 8 bases, there was a span of 22 bases. Full variable domain (outside the CDR3, taken from reference TRBV3-1 and TRBJ1-2): DTAVSQTPKYLVTQMGNDKSIKCEQNLGHDTMYWYKQDSKKFLKIMFSYNNKELIINETVPNRFSPKSPDKAHLNLHINSLELGDSAVYFCASSQDTGTVVRGYTFGSGTRLTVV.

V gene TRBV6-5 combines with J gene TRBJ1-1; weak D call: TRBD1 (5 bases). Germline V gene sequence: CDR1 MNHEY, CDR2 SVGAGI. The CDR3 covers 14 residues. V was shortened by 5 bases and J by 4 bases, with 14 bases between the two germline ends. CDR3 amino acids: CASSNGHGITEAFF. The CDR3 DNA is TGTGCCAGCAGTAACGGACATGGAATCACTGAAGCTTTCTTT.

Many counts were recorded for this clonotype. The chain couples TRBV29-1 to TRBJ1-1; 9 positions match TRBD1. The CDR3 sequence is 13 residues long. J gave up 1 base and V 7 bases, and 4 bases lay outside the gene matches. Germline V lookup: CDR1 SQVTM, CDR2 ANQGSEA. In DNA form, the CDR3 reads TGCAGCGCTCGGACAGGGGCGAACACTGAAGCTTTCTTT. Protein product: CSARTGANTEAFF.

The chain employs TRBV10-3 and TRBJ2-1; either TRBD1 or TRBD2 may fit D (5 bases each). This CDR3 contains 14 residues. Trimming left V 10 bases short and J 1 base short, with 14 bases between. CDR1 and CDR2 from the germline V gene are ENHRY and SYGVKD. CDR3 nucleotides: TGTGCCACCTTAGGGACCGATTCCTACAATGAGCAGTTCTTC. It specifies CATLGTDSYNEQFF.

The chain carries TRBV14 and TRBJ2-1, with 7 bases identical to TRBD1. CDR3 length: 21 amino acids. Germline loops: CDR1 SGHDN, CDR2 FVKESK. The ends lost 0 bases at V and 4 bases at J; junction bases unmatched: 21. CDR3 coding DNA: TGTGCCAGCAGCCAAGATTCCTTACAGGGGATCCCTAGCCCATATTACAATGAGCAGTTCTTC. Encoded protein: CASSQDSLQGIPSPYYNEQFF. The full variable domain, its missing parts supplied by reference TRBV14 and TRBJ2-1, is EAGVTQFPSHSVIEKGQTVTLRCDPISGHDNLYWYRRVMGKEIKFLLHFVKESKQDESGMPNNRFLAERTGGTYSTLKVQPAELEDSGVYFCASSQDSLQGIPSPYYNEQFFGPGTRLTVL.

This sequence joins TRBV21-1 and TRBJ2-2; TRBD1 was called by the table and not checked on the DNA. TRBV21-1 is termed a pseudogene. The CDR3 contains 15 residues. The CDR3 DNA reads as TGTGCCAGCAGCACAACGACAGGGAACACCGGGGAGCTGTTTTTT. Its protein product is CASSTTTGNTGELFF.

This clonotype was detected only a few times. This chain links TRBV7-3 with TRBJ2-3, with D perhaps TRBD2 (5 bases). The CDR3 covers 19 residues. Per the germline V gene, CDR1 is SGHTA and CDR2 is FQGTGA. Trimming left V 1 base short and J 0 bases short, with 20 bases between. The CDR3 here is CASSLMGRLSGKSTDTQYF. The CDR3, as DNA: TGTGCCAGCAGCTTAATGGGCCGCCTCAGCGGAAAAAGCACAGATACGCAGTATTTT. Supplemented by reference TRBV7-3 and TRBJ2-3, the full variable domain reads GAGVSQTPSNKVTEKGKYVELRCDPISGHTALYWYRQSLGQGPEFLIYFQGTGAADDSGLPNDRFFAVRPEGSVSTLKIQRTERGDSAVYLCASSLMGRLSGKSTDTQYFGPGTRLTVL.

The DNA of the CDR3 is TGTGCCAGTAGTATCGGACAGGGAAACATTCAGTACTTC. Translating gives CASSIGQGNIQYF. The chain joins TRBV19 to TRBJ2-4; TRBD1 aligns across 8 bases. V was clipped by 3 bases and J by 6 bases; unmatched bases: 1. There are 13 residues in the CDR3. Germline CDR1 is LNHDA and CDR2 is SQIVND (reference sequence). The whole variable domain, remainder taken from reference TRBV19 and TRBJ2-4, is DGGITQSPKYLFRKEGQNVTLSCEQNLNHDAMYWYRQDPGQGLRLIYYSQIVNDFQKGDIAEGYSVSREKKESFPLTVTSAQKNPTAFYLCASSIGQGNIQYFGAGTRLSVL.

The sample holds a few counts of this clonotype. The chain joins TRBV7-2 to TRBJ2-5; D is possibly TRBD1 (6 bases). V was clipped by 1 base and J by 2 bases, with 11 bases between them. Germline V gene sequence: CDR1 SGHTA, CDR2 FQGNSA. This CDR3 contains 15 residues. CDR3 sequence (DNA): TGTGCCAGCAGCTTAGTGGGGACACAACAAGAGACCCAGTACTTC. Translated: CASSLVGTQQETQYF. The complete variable domain, with remaining parts taken from reference TRBV7-2 and TRBJ2-5, reads GAGVSQSPSNKVTEKGKDVELRCDPISGHTALYWYRQSLGQGLEFLIYFQGNSAPDKSGLPSDRFSAERTGGSVSTLTIQRTQQEDSAVYLCASSLVGTQQETQYFGPGTRLLVL.

Only a few counts were recorded for this clonotype. The chain is built from TRBV11-1 and TRBJ2-1; TRBD2 aligns across 9 bases. V lost 0 bases and J lost 5; bases outside the gene matches: 2. Germline V lookup: CDR1 SGHAT, CDR2 FQDESV (reference sequence). This CDR3 is built from 15 residues. The CDR3 DNA sequence: TGTGCCAGCAGCTTAGCCCCTAGCGGGAACAATGAGCAGTTCTTC. Protein product: CASSLAPSGNNEQFF.

In its sample, this clonotype was seen a few times. V gene TRBV20-1 combines with J gene TRBJ2-3; 15 bases map to TRBD2. The CDR3 contains 15 residues. J lost 4 bases, V lost 5 bases, and 4 bases had no gene match. Germline assignment: CDR1 DFQATT and CDR2 SNEGSKA (reference sequence). CDR3 sequence: CSAEGLAGGPDTQYF. CDR3 coding DNA: TGCAGTGCTGAGGGACTAGCGGGAGGACCAGATACGCAGTATTTT.

The gene calls are TRBV5-1 and TRBJ1-6; D remains unclear. The germline CDR1 and CDR2 sequences are SGHRS and YFSETQ. The CDR3 contains 14 residues. V lost 5 bases, J lost 4 bases, and 10 bases lay in between. As DNA, the CDR3 is TGCGCCAGCAGTTTATCGGGATATAATTCACCCCTCCACTTT. Residues: CASSLSGYNSPLHF.

Only a few counts were recorded for this clonotype. The chain has TRBV20-1 and TRBJ2-1, with D perhaps TRBD1 (6 bases). Germline-derived CDR1 and CDR2 are DFQATT and SNEGSKA (reference sequence). The CDR3 runs 14 residues. The V end was cut by 0 bases, the J end by 1 base, with 7 bases between. The CDR3 reads CSARDQGSYNEQFF. The CDR3 DNA reads as TGCAGTGCTAGAGATCAGGGGTCCTACAATGAGCAGTTCTTC.

The V and J genes are TRBV14 and TRBJ2-3; D is possibly TRBD1 (6 bases). The CDR3 totals 14 residues. V shed 5 bases and J shed 7 bases, with 16 bases lying between them. The germline CDR1 and CDR2 sequences are SGHDN and FVKESK. The CDR3 coding sequence is TGTGCCAGCAGCTCCCCGGGGACACCCCATACGCAGTATTTT. This translates into CASSSPGTPHTQYF.